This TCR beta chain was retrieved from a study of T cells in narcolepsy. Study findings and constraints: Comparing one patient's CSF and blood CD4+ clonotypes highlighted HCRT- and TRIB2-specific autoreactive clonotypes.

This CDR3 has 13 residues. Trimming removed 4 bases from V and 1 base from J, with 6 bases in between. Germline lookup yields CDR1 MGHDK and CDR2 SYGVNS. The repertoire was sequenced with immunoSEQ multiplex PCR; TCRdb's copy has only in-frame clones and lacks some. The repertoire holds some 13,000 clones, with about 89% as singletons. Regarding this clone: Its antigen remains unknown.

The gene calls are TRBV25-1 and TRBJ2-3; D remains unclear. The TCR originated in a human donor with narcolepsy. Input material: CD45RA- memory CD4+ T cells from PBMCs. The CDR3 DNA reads TGTGCCAGCAGTGCCTCAGGCACAGATACGCAGTATTTT. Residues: CASSASGTDTQYF.